These 20 T cell receptor beta chains came from one sample sequenced in a study of CD8 T cells in ankylosing spondylitis. One entry per CDR3 protein results from TCRdb running MiXCR on the 5' RACE reads. The sample has 380,000 or so distinct CDR3 sequences; 20% are singletons. The specimen was blood, either unsorted or a sorted T cell fraction (not recorded which). These receptors were collected from a male donor with ankylosing spondylitis or in good health (not recorded which).

This clonotype was seen many times. This rearrangement joins TRBV14 to TRBJ2-3; D assignment may be TRBD1 or TRBD2 (5 bases each). Trimming stripped 4 bases from V and 2 bases from J, with 13 bases between. The germline CDR1 and CDR2 sequences are SGHDN and FVKESK. The CDR3 loop spans 15 amino acids. CDR3 loop: CASSRGVSSTDTQYF. The DNA for the CDR3 is TGTGCCAGCAGCCGAGGGGTTTCCTCCACAGATACGCAGTATTTT.

This rearrangement joins TRBV9 to TRBJ2-3, with 7 bases lining up with TRBD1. Germline lookup yields CDR1 SGDLS and CDR2 YYNGEE. V lost 2 bases, J lost 0 bases, and 3 bases stayed unmatched. This CDR3 is 15 amino acids long. CDR3 sequence reads: CASSVGTASTDTQYF. Here the CDR3 DNA reads TGTGCCAGCAGCGTCGGGACAGCTAGCACAGATACGCAGTATTTT.

This clonotype was observed a few times. This chain connects TRBV4-2 to TRBJ2-2; D possibly corresponds to TRBD1 (7 bases). The V and J ends lost 1 base and 4 bases respectively, with 13 bases between them. The CDR3 consists of 16 residues. From germline, CDR1 is LGHNA and CDR2 YNFKEQ. The DNA for the CDR3 is TGTGCCAGCAGCCAAGCGGAGGGGGCAGGCACCGGGGAGCTGTTTTTT. Protein sequence: CASSQAEGAGTGELFF.

This clonotype was counted between two and nine times. The chain employs TRBV12-3 or TRBV12-4 and TRBJ2-7; 8 bases are shared with TRBD1. CDR3 size: 15 residues. V shed 1 base and J 6 bases; nucleotides not matched to a gene: 8. The CDR3 here is CASSLDRTGWVEQYF. CDR3 DNA: TGTGCCAGCAGTTTAGACAGGACAGGGTGGGTCGAGCAGTACTTC.

The chain employs TRBV20-1 and TRBJ1-1, with 7 bases fitting TRBD1. The CDR3 is made up of 15 amino acids. Germline V CDR1 and CDR2: DFQATT, SNEGSKA (reference sequence). Trimming took 7 bases from V and 5 from J; bases not matched to a gene: 16. The CDR3 protein is CSDPKTGKGETEAFF. The CDR3 coding sequence is TGCAGTGACCCAAAGACAGGGAAAGGTGAAACTGAAGCTTTCTTT.

In this sample, this clonotype turned up many times. The CDR3 reads CASSLEGGTEAFF. CDR3 DNA sequence: TGTGCCAGCAGCTTAGAGGGGGGCACTGAAGCTTTCTTT. The J gene is TRBJ1-1, the V gene TRBV7-2, with a weak D call TRBD1 (6 bases). Germline CDR1 is SGHTA and CDR2 is FQGNSA. V was trimmed by 1 base and J by 4 bases, leaving 7 bases between them. This CDR3 has 13 amino acids.

The CDR3, as DNA: TGCAGTGCCACCGGACCGCTGAGCTCCTACAATGAGCAGTTCTTC. It encodes CSATGPLSSYNEQFF. The genes are TRBV20-1 and TRBJ2-1; no clear D. The V end was cut by 6 bases, the J end by 0 bases, with 15 bases between. The CDR3 spans 15 residues. Germline V CDR1 and CDR2: DFQATT, SNEGSKA (reference sequence).

This clonotype was recorded only once. V is TRBV25-1 and J is TRBJ2-1; tentatively, D is TRBD1 (6 bases). The germline CDR1 and CDR2 sequences are MGHDK and SYGVNS. Trimming took off 2 bases at V and 4 bases at J, with 12 bases between the two ends. This CDR3 contains 15 residues. The CDR3 region is CASSETGTLYNEQFF. DNA for the CDR3: TGTGCCAGCAGTGAAACCGGGACACTTTACAATGAGCAGTTCTTC. The full variable domain, in which reference TRBV25-1 and TRBJ2-1 provide the parts outside the CDR3, is EADIYQTPRYLVIGTGKKITLECSQTMGHDKMYWYQQDPGMELHLIHYSYGVNSTEKGDLSSESTVSRIRTEHFPLTLESARPSHTSQYLCASSETGTLYNEQFFGPGTRLTVL.

The V gene is TRBV29-1, the J gene TRBJ2-2, with D tentatively TRBD2 (6 bases). Germline CDR1 is SQVTM and CDR2 is ANQGSEA. CDR3 length: 13 amino acids. V was shortened by 2 bases and J by 6 bases, with 10 bases between the two germline ends. The CDR3 protein is CSVESPGAGELFF. The CDR3 coding sequence is TGCAGCGTTGAATCCCCGGGGGCCGGGGAGCTGTTTTTT.

This chain connects TRBV25-1 to TRBJ2-7, with 13 positions matching TRBD2. CDR1 and CDR2 (germline): MGHDK, SYGVNS. The CDR3 extends over 13 amino acids. V lost 6 bases and J lost 5; bases outside the gene matches: 1. CDR3 sequence: CASRLAGGNEQYF. CDR3 sequence (DNA): TGTGCCAGCAGACTAGCGGGGGGGAACGAGCAGTACTTC.

CDR3 loop: CSARLKGLAGRASTDTQYF. The CDR3 nucleotides read TGCAGTGCTAGACTAAAGGGACTAGCGGGGCGTGCTAGCACAGATACGCAGTATTTT. The chain links TRBV20-1 to TRBJ2-3; TRBD2 matches at 13 bases. CDR1 DFQATT and CDR2 SNEGSKA come from the germline V gene (reference sequence). The CDR3 consists of 19 residues. V dropped 2 bases and J dropped 0; count of bases not matched to a gene: 11.

This clonotype appeared a few times. The V gene is TRBV2, the J gene TRBJ2-5, with no clear D. The CDR3 has 13 amino acids. The V end was cut by 0 bases, the J end by 5 bases, with 7 bases between. CDR1 and CDR2 (germline): SNHLY, FYNNEI. CDR3 protein: CASSEAGRETQYF. In nucleotides, the CDR3 is TGTGCCAGCAGTGAAGCGGGCCGCGAGACCCAGTACTTC.

The V call is TRBV10-3, the J call TRBJ1-1; no definite D call. The CDR3 length is 12 residues. Trimming left V 2 bases short and J 6 bases short, with 7 bases between. The germline gives CDR1 ENHRY, CDR2 SYGVKD. This chain's CDR3 is CAISEGGPEAFF. The CDR3 DNA reads TGTGCCATCAGTGAGGGAGGACCTGAAGCTTTCTTT.

This clonotype was seen more than once but under ten times. The chain employs TRBV30 and TRBJ2-5; D is unclear. Germline V gives CDR1 GTSNPN, CDR2 SVGIG (reference sequence). Trimming cost V 2 bases and J 3 bases, with 10 bases left between them. There are 13 residues in the CDR3. The CDR3, as DNA: TGTGCCTGGAGTCCACCTGGGGAAGAGACCCAGTACTTC. This gives the protein CAWSPPGEETQYF. The whole variable domain, filled in from reference TRBV30 and TRBJ2-5, reads SQTIHQWPATLVQPVGSPLSLECTVEGTSNPNLYWYRQAAGRGLQLLFYSVGIGQISSEVPQNLSASRPQDRQFILSSKKLLLSDSGFYLCAWSPPGEETQYFGPGTRLLVL.

This clonotype was observed a few times. The rearrangement joins TRBV28 to TRBJ2-5; D remains unclear. V was pared by 5 bases and J by 1 base, with 2 bases between. From germline, CDR1 is MDHEN and CDR2 SYDVKM. This CDR3 comprises 11 residues. CDR3 coding DNA: TGTGCCAGCAGTCGCCAAGAGACCCAGTACTTC. It yields the protein CASSRQETQYF.

The chain has TRBV2 and TRBJ2-7, with no clear D. This CDR3 region has 15 residues. The germline CDR1 and CDR2 sequences are SNHLY and FYNNEI. V was trimmed by 0 bases and J by 3 bases, leaving 12 bases between them. For the CDR3, the DNA is TGTGCCAGCAGTGAAGCGTATGGCAGCATCTACGAGCAGTACTTC. Protein product: CASSEAYGSIYEQYF.

V is TRBV30 and J is TRBJ2-5, with D hard to call. This CDR3 contains 11 residues. From germline, CDR1 is GTSNPN and CDR2 SVGIG (reference sequence). Trimming removed 7 bases at V and 5 bases at J, with 11 bases between. The CDR3 nucleotides are TGTGCCTTACGACAAACGGAGACCCAGTACTTC. Its protein product is CALRQTETQYF.

This clonotype was observed a handful of times. The V gene is TRBV4-1, the J gene TRBJ2-2; 10 bases match TRBD1. This CDR3 comprises 17 residues. CDR1 and CDR2 (germline): MGHRA, YSYEKL. The junction had 12 bases not matched to a gene; V was cut back by 4 bases and J by 7 bases. CDR3 nucleotides: TGCGCCAGCAGCCCGACGGGGGGACAGGGGTTGGACGGGGAGCTGTTTTTT. Translated: CASSPTGGQGLDGELFF.

The chain recombines TRBV24-1 with TRBJ2-7; 8 bases are a match to TRBD1. J was trimmed by 10 bases and V by 3 bases; bases with no gene match: 4. The CDR3 consists of 12 residues. Per the germline V gene, CDR1 is KGHDR and CDR2 is SFDVKD. The CDR3 region is CATSDMGQVQYF. DNA of the CDR3: TGTGCCACCAGTGATATGGGACAGGTACAGTACTTC.

This clonotype appeared many times. The chain uses TRBV12-3 or TRBV12-4 and TRBJ2-7; D possibly matches TRBD1 or TRBD2 (5 bases each). The germline V and J ends were trimmed by 9 bases and 2 bases, with 14 bases remaining between them. The CDR3 consists of 13 residues. This chain's CDR3 is CASMGPDAYEQYF. CDR3 nucleotide sequence: TGTGCCAGTATGGGACCTGATGCCTACGAGCAGTACTTC.